This TCR beta chain was documented in a study of blood T cell repertoires in COVID-19 (dated by TCRdb to 2018 to 2020). For context, the study as a whole: Samples from collaborators originated in the United States, Italy and Spain and spanned both the acute and convalescent phases of COVID-19. The samples were drawn from two sources: the first 160 participants of the ongoing ImmuneRACE study, and 950 to 1,500 subjects contributed by 6 global collaborators. A de-identified subject ID, COVID-19 status, age in years and sex were almost always included in the sample metadata. The repertoires were released in a freely available public database intended as a resource for research on the immune response to SARS-CoV-2. The material from the prospective study consisted of cDNA or gDNA derived from T cells, B-cell-depleted T cells, or PBMCs. Deeply sampled blood TCRbeta repertoires from subjects exposed to, actively infected with, or recovered from COVID-19 were included in the dataset. Where available, HLA class I and class II types were taken from metadata supplied by the sample provider and were not determined by assay-based typing. Here is what the overall study found, with its caveats: The amount of clinical and demographic metadata varied by source and participant and was provided uncurated.

Whole blood was collected in K2EDTA tubes by collaborating institutions according to the institutions' own protocols. For TCRbeta analysis, collaborator samples were shipped as frozen whole blood, as isolated PBMCs, or as DNA extracted from either sample type. TCRbeta CDR3 regions were amplified from genomic DNA by means of the immunoSEQ Assay, a bias-controlled multiplex PCR. The published analysis was carried out like this. Within the assay, amplification of reference gene primers was used to estimate how many nucleated cells each sample contained. To quantify the absolute abundance of each unique TCRbeta CDR3 rearrangement, sequence reads were collapsed and filtered. For each sample, productive Simpson clonality was calculated as the square root of Simpson's diversity index over productive rearrangements. Imported from immuneACCESS, the table was reduced by TCRdb to in-frame sequences with V and J called. These copies leave out some clones; in studies compared against another copy, an unresolved V gene accounts for under half, and the cause of the remainder is not known. The V and J calls and clone size come from that table; D and trimming were worked out from the DNA. This sample is represented by approximately 46,000 clones; about nine tenths of them were singletons. The leading ten clones occupy more than 15% of the sample.

CDR3 length: 13 amino acids, cysteine to phenylalanine. Just CDR3 DNA is preserved here, 39 bases in frame from base 1. V and J are trimmed by 7 bases and 3 bases, and the gene matches miss 6 bases of the junction. From a lookup of the germline V gene, CDR1 and CDR2 are MNHEY and SVGAGI. Concerning this clone itself: Its antigen is currently not known. No base qualities exist here, and no much larger clone lies one base off it.

The chain is made from TRBV6-5 and TRBJ2-7, and TRBD2 matches 7 of the central bases. This TCR derives from a man in his 60s with active or convalescent COVID-19. Sequencing was performed on peripheral blood. The nucleotide sequence is TGTGCCAGCACTAAACCTAGCGGCTACGAGCAGTACTTC. Protein translation: CASTKPSGYEQYF.